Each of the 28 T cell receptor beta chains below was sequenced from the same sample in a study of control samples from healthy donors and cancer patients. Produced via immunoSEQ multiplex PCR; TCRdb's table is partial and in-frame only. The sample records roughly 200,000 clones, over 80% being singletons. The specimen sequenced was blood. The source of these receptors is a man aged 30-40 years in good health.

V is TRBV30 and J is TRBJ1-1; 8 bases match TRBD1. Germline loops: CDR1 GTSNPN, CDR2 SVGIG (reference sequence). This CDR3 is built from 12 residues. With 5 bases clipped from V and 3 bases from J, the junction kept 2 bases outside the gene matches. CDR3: CAWGDRHTEAFF. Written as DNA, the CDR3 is TGTGCCTGGGGGGACAGGCACACTGAAGCTTTCTTT. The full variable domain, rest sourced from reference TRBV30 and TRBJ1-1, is SQTIHQWPATLVQPVGSPLSLECTVEGTSNPNLYWYRQAAGRGLQLLFYSVGIGQISSEVPQNLSASRPQDRQFILSSKKLLLSDSGFYLCAWGDRHTEAFFGQGTRLTVV.

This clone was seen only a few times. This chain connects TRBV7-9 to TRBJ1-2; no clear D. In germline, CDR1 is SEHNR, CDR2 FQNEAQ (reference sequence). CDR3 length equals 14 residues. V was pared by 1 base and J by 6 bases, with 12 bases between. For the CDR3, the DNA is TGTGCCAGCAGCTTAGGTTGGAAAGCGGATGGCTACACCTTC. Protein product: CASSLGWKADGYTF.

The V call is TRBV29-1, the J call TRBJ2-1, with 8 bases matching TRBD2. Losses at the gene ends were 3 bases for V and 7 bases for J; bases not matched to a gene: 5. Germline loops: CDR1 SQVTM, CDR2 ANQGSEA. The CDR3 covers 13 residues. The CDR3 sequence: CSVERPGGNEQFF. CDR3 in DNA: TGCAGCGTTGAGAGGCCGGGAGGGAATGAGCAGTTCTTC.

The CDR3 sequence is CASSQRTGRPNQPQHF. For the CDR3, the DNA is TGTGCCAGCAGTCAACGGACAGGGCGCCCCAATCAGCCCCAGCATTTT. The V and J genes are TRBV27 and TRBJ1-5, with TRBD1 matching over 8 bases. V lost 5 bases to trimming and J lost 3 bases; unmatched junction nucleotides: 9. Germline V gene lookup returns CDR1 MNHEY and CDR2 SMNVEV (reference sequence). The CDR3 has 16 residues.

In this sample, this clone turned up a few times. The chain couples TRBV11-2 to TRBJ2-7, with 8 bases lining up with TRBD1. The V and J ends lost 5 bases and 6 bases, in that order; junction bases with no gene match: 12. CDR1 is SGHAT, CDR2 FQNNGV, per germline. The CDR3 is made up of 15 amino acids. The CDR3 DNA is TGTGCCAGCAGCCACTTGGGCAGGGGGCAGCGCGAGCAGTACTTC. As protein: CASSHLGRGQREQYF.

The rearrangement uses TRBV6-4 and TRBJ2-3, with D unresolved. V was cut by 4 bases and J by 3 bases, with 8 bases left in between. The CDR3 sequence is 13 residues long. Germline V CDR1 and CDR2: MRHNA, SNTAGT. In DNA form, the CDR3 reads TGTGCCAGCAGTGGGTCCGCGACAGATACGCAGTATTTT. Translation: CASSGSATDTQYF.

CDR3 amino acids: CASSQGSSKNTEAFF. CDR3 coding DNA: TGCGCCAGCAGCCAAGGTAGCAGCAAGAACACTGAAGCTTTCTTT. The rearrangement links TRBV4-1 to TRBJ1-1; D gene ambiguous. Trimming took 1 base from V and 1 from J, leaving 10 bases between them. In germline, CDR1 is MGHRA, CDR2 YSYEKL. The CDR3 runs 15 residues.

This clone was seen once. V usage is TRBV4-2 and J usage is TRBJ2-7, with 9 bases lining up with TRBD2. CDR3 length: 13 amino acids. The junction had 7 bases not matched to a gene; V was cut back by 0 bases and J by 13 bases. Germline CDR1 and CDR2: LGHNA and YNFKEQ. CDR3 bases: TGTGCCAGCAGCCAAGATACCCTAGCGGGGCCTTACTTC. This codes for CASSQDTLAGPYF.

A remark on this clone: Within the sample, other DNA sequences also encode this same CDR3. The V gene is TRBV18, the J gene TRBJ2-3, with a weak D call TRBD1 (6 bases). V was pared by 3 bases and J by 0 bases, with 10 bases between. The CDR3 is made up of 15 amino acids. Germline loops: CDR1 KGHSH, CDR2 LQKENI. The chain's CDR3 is CASSPGTLSTDTQYF. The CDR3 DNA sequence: TGTGCCAGCTCACCGGGGACACTCAGCACAGATACGCAGTATTTT.

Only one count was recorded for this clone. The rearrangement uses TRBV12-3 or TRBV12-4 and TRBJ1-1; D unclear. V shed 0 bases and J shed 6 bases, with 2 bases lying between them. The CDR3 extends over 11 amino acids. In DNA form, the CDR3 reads TGTGCCAGCAGTTTAGCATCTGAAGCTTTCTTT. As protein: CASSLASEAFF.

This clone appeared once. CDR3: CAISESGTGSGANVLTF. CDR3 in DNA: TGTGCCATCAGTGAGTCCGGGACAGGGTCTGGGGCCAACGTCCTGACTTTC. This chain connects TRBV10-3 to TRBJ2-6; the match to TRBD1 covers 9 bases. Per germline, CDR1 ENHRY and CDR2 SYGVKD. V dropped 0 bases and J dropped 1; count of bases not matched to a gene: 1. CDR3 length: 17 amino acids.

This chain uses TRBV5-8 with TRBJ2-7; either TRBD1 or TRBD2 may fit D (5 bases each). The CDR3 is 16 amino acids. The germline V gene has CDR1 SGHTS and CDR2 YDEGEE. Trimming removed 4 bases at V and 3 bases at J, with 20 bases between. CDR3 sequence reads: CASSPRVTREYYEQYF. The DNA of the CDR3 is TGTGCCAGCAGCCCCAGGGTAACACGGGAATACTACGAGCAGTACTTC.

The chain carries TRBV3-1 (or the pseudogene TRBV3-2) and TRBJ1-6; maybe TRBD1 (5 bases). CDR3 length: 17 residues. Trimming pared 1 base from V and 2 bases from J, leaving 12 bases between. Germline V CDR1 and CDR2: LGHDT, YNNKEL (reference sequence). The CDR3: CASSQAPGTAYNSPLHF. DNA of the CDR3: TGTGCCAGCAGCCAAGCTCCAGGGACGGCCTATAATTCACCCCTCCACTTT.

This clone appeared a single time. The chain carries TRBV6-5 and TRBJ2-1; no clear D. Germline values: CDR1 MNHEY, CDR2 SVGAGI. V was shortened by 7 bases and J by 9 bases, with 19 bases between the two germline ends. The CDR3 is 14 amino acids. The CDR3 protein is CASTTIEPYAEQFF. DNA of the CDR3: TGTGCCAGCACCACGATAGAGCCCTATGCTGAGCAGTTCTTC.

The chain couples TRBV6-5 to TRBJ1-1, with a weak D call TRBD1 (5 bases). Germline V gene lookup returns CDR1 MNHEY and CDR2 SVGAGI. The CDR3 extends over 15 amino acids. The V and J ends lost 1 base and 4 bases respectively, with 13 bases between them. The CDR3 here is CASSYYKSGGTEAFF. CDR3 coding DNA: TGTGCCAGCAGTTACTATAAATCTGGGGGCACTGAAGCTTTCTTT.

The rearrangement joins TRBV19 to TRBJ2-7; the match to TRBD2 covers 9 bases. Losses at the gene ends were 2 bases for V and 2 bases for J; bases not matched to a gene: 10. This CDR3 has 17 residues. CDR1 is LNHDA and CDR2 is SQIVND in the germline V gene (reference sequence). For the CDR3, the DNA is TGTGCCAGTAGTATAAGGGGACCGGCGGGGGGGACCTACGAGCAGTACTTC. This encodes CASSIRGPAGGTYEQYF.

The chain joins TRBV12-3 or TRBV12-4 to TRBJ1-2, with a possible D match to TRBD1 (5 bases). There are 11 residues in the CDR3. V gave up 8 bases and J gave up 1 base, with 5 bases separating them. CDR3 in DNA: TGTGCCAGCGGGGGTAACTATGGCTACACCTTC. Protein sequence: CASGGNYGYTF.

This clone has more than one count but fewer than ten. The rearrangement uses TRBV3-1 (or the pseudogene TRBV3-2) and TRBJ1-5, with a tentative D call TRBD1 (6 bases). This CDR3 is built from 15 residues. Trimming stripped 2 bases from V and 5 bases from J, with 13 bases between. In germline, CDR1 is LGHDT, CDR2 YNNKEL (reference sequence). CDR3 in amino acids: CASSQTGGGHQPQHF. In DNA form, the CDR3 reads TGTGCCAGCAGCCAAACAGGAGGGGGGCATCAGCCCCAGCATTTT.

The CDR3 DNA follows: TGTGCCACCGGGACAGCGAACACCGGGGAGCTGTTTTTT. Protein sequence: CATGTANTGELFF. The gene calls are TRBV24-1 and TRBJ2-2, with 7 bases matching TRBD1. Germline-derived CDR1 and CDR2 are KGHDR and SFDVKD. V gave up 9 bases and J gave up 0 bases; unmatched junction bases: 0. This CDR3 contains 13 residues.

CDR3 sequence (DNA): TGTGCCAGCAGCTTAGGGGGGGGGATCAATCAGCCCCAGCATTTT. It codes for CASSLGGGINQPQHF. The rearrangement uses TRBV7-8 and TRBJ1-5; tentatively, D is TRBD1 (5 bases). The CDR3 loop spans 15 amino acids. V was pared by 1 base and J by 3 bases, with 10 bases between. Germline V lookup: CDR1 SGHVS, CDR2 FQNEAQ.

The CDR3 spells CASSLGGQGNEKLFF. The CDR3 nucleotides are TGCGCCAGCAGCTTGGGGGGACAGGGGAATGAAAAACTGTTTTTT. This chain joins TRBV5-1 and TRBJ1-4, with 10 bases identical to TRBD1. Germline lookup yields CDR1 SGHRS and CDR2 YFSETQ. The V gene end was trimmed by 0 bases and the J gene end by 5 bases; junction bases not matched to a gene: 1. The CDR3 contains 15 residues.

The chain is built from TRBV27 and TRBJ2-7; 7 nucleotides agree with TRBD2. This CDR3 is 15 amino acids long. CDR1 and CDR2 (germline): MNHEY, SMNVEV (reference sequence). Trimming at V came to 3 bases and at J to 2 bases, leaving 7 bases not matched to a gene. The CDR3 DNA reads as TGTGCCAGCAGTTTGGACGGGGGGACCGCCTACGAGCAGTACTTC. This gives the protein CASSLDGGTAYEQYF.

In DNA form, the CDR3 reads TGTGCCAGCAGCCTTAGTCGCGGGGGGGGTAGCACAGATACGCAGTATTTT. It specifies CASSLSRGGGSTDTQYF. V gene TRBV3-1 (or the pseudogene TRBV3-2) combines with J gene TRBJ2-3, with 9 bases matching TRBD2. This CDR3 comprises 17 residues. J lost 0 bases, V lost 4 bases, and 8 bases had no gene match. CDR1 is LGHDT, CDR2 YNNKEL, per germline (reference sequence).

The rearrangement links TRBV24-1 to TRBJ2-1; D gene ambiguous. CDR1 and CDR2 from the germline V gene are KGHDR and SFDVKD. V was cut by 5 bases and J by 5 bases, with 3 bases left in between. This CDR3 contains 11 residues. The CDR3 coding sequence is TGTGCCACCAGTGTTAACAATGAGCAGTTCTTC. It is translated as CATSVNNEQFF.

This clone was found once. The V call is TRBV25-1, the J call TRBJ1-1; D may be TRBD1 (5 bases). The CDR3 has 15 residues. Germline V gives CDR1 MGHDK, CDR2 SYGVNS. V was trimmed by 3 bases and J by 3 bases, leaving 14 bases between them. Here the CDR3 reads CASSDVPGSDTEAFF. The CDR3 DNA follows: TGTGCCAGCAGTGACGTACCAGGGTCGGACACTGAAGCTTTCTTT. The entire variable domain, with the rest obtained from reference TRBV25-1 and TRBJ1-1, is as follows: EADIYQTPRYLVIGTGKKITLECSQTMGHDKMYWYQQDPGMELHLIHYSYGVNSTEKGDLSSESTVSRIRTEHFPLTLESARPSHTSQYLCASSDVPGSDTEAFFGQGTRLTVV.

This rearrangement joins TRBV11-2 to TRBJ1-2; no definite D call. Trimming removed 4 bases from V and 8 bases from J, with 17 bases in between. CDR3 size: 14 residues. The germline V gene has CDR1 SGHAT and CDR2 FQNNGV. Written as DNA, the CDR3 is TGTGCCAGCAGCTCCCAGAACACCTTCGGGGGCTACACCTTC. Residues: CASSSQNTFGGYTF.

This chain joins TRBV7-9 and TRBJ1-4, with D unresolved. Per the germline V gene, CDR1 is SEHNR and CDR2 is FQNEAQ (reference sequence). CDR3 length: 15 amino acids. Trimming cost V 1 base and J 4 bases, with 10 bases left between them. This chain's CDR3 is CASSLGGIGNEKLFF. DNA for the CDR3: TGTGCCAGCAGCTTAGGAGGGATCGGTAATGAAAAACTGTTTTTT.

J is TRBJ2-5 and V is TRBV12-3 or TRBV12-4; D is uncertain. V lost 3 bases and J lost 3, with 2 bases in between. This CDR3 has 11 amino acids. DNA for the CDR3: TGTGCCAGCAGTTTTGAAGAGACCCAGTACTTC. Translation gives CASSFEETQYF.